Reported below is one T cell receptor (beta chain). Its antigen remains unknown. Via MiXCR, TCRdb re-called the RT-PCR reads, giving one row per CDR3 protein. The sample lists about 570,000 distinct CDR3 sequences; 10% to 12% were seen once. The germline gives CDR1 ENHRY, CDR2 SYGVKD. V was shortened by 10 bases and J by 0 bases, with 9 bases between the two germline ends. This CDR3 contains 12 residues. This entry comes from a study of response to subunit inactivated influenza vaccine. Study findings and constraints: Authors suggested that a seasonal influenza vaccination recruits few new T cells each time.

The sample was also linked to a second study, of T cells expressing NK-cell markers. As that study records: cDNA encoding TCR beta was synthesized via 5'RACE template switching incorporating UMIs. The TCR beta repertoires were obtained from sorted CD3+CD56+NKG2C+, CD3+CD56+NKG2C- and CD3+CD56-NKG2C+ T cells. Serological testing identified most of the eight sequenced donors as HCMV-seropositive and one as seronegative. These clonotypes also led the CD3+CD56-NKG2C+ fraction in a few donors.

The chain has TRBV10-3 and TRBJ1-2; the D is unclear. The material sequenced was PBMCs from blood, taken on the day of vaccination. This clonotype originated in a man aged 45-65 years who received an inactivated influenza vaccine. The CDR3 DNA reads TGTGCCACCTCACTTACTAACTATGGCTACACCTTC. Its protein is CATSLTNYGYTF.